A single sample is the source of the 24 T cell receptor beta chains below, sequenced in a study of cytomegalovirus exposure and HLA in healthy donors. The PCR had 60 Vbeta and 13 Jbeta primers. Sequencing used immunoSEQ multiplex PCR; TCRdb keeps in-frame clones, though not all of them. The top ten clones hold approximately 2.1% of a sample with 150,000 to 250,000 clones, roughly 85% of them seen once. Sequenced sample: PBMCs. The receptors shown here come from a woman between 45 and 65 years old in good health and CMV-seronegative.

The chain recombines TRBV28 with TRBJ1-5; D gene uncertain. V gave up 6 bases and J gave up 6 bases, with 15 bases separating them. The V gene's germline CDR1 is MDHEN and CDR2 SYDVKM. The CDR3 consists of 14 residues. This CDR3 reads CASSSLARGQPQHF. Here the CDR3 DNA reads TGTGCCAGCAGCTCCCTGGCTCGGGGTCAGCCCCAGCATTTT. Complete variable domain (other parts from reference TRBV28 and TRBJ1-5): DVKVTQSSRYLVKRTGEKVFLECVQDMDHENMFWYRQDPGLGLRLIYFSYDVKMKEKGDIPEGYSVSREKKERFSLILESASTNQTSMYLCASSSLARGQPQHFGDGTRLSIL.

The chain links TRBV5-5 to TRBJ1-2; D gene ambiguous. The V end was cut by 0 bases, the J end by 7 bases, with 13 bases between. Germline CDR1 reads SGHKS; CDR2 reads YYEKEE (reference sequence). The CDR3 covers 14 residues. This chain's CDR3 is CASSLVGSGVGYTF. In DNA, the CDR3 is TGTGCCAGCAGCTTGGTAGGCAGCGGAGTTGGCTACACCTTC.

V and J are TRBV7-8 and TRBJ2-7; D gene uncertain. Germline V gene lookup returns CDR1 SGHVS and CDR2 FQNEAQ. The CDR3 is 14 amino acids. V gave up 1 base and J gave up 0 bases, with 7 bases separating them. Here the CDR3 DNA reads TGTGCCAGCAGCTTAGTGACAACCTCCTACGAGCAGTACTTC. It yields the protein CASSLVTTSYEQYF.

The genes are TRBV29-1 and TRBJ2-1, with 7 positions matching TRBD2. V lost 0 bases to trimming and J lost 3 bases; unmatched junction nucleotides: 8. CDR1 is SQVTM, CDR2 ANQGSEA, per germline. The CDR3 runs to 16 residues. CDR3 sequence reads: CSVEDPESGIYNEQFF. CDR3 nucleotides: TGCAGCGTTGAAGATCCGGAGAGCGGGATCTACAATGAGCAGTTCTTC.

Only one count was recorded for this clone. The chain carries TRBV19 and TRBJ2-2, with 7 positions matching TRBD1. Germline CDR1 LNHDA, CDR2 SQIVND (reference sequence). V was pared by 9 bases and J by 3 bases, with 7 bases of the junction left unmatched. The CDR3 has 14 residues. In DNA, the CDR3 is TGTGCCAGCCGCCTTCAGGGGGACACCGGGGAGCTGTTTTTT. Its protein is CASRLQGDTGELFF.

This clone was detected only a few times. The chain recombines TRBV5-5 with TRBJ2-1; 7 bases align to TRBD2. CDR3 length: 15 residues. Germline lookup yields CDR1 SGHKS and CDR2 YYEKEE (reference sequence). Trimming took 2 bases from V and 3 from J; bases not matched to a gene: 5. CDR3 residues: CASSFRREIYNEQFF. Here the CDR3 DNA reads TGTGCCAGCAGCTTCAGGCGGGAGATCTACAATGAGCAGTTCTTC.

The chain recombines TRBV4-1 with TRBJ1-2; 7 bases align to TRBD1. The CDR3 spans 14 residues. CDR1 and CDR2 (germline): MGHRA, YSYEKL. V shed 4 bases and J 5 bases; nucleotides not matched to a gene: 7. Here the CDR3 reads CASSPRAGGYGYTF. CDR3 sequence (DNA): TGCGCCAGCAGCCCTAGGGCAGGGGGGTATGGCTACACCTTC.

This chain uses TRBV28 with TRBJ1-2; the D is unclear. Deletions cut 8 bases from V and 5 bases from J, with 15 bases between. The CDR3 is made up of 13 amino acids. Germline CDR1 reads MDHEN; CDR2 reads SYDVKM. The CDR3 region is CASEEASSYGYTF. In DNA, the CDR3 is TGTGCCAGCGAGGAAGCGAGTTCATATGGCTACACCTTC.

This chain's CDR3 is CASSRDRVDQPQHF. Written as DNA, the CDR3 is TGTGCCAGCAGCCGGGACAGGGTAGATCAGCCCCAGCATTTT. The chain links TRBV28 to TRBJ1-5; TRBD1 matches 9 bases. V was clipped by 6 bases and J by 5 bases; unmatched bases: 5. This CDR3 comprises 14 residues. The germline CDR1 and CDR2 sequences are MDHEN and SYDVKM.

The chain couples TRBV2 to TRBJ2-5; D is perhaps TRBD1 (5 bases). Germline values: CDR1 SNHLY, CDR2 FYNNEI. This CDR3 is built from 12 residues. Trimming took 6 bases from V and 4 from J, leaving 9 bases between them. CDR3 loop: CASSSRAETQYF. DNA of the CDR3: TGTGCCAGCAGCAGCAGGGCAGAGACCCAGTACTTC.

CDR3 sequence (DNA): TGTGCCAGCAGTCAAGCCGGGACAGGGAAAAACTACGAGCAGTACTTC. It is translated as CASSQAGTGKNYEQYF. V usage is TRBV28 and J usage is TRBJ2-7; 9 positions agree with TRBD1. This CDR3 is 16 amino acids long. The junction had 11 bases not matched to a gene; V was cut back by 5 bases and J by 3 bases. In germline, CDR1 is MDHEN, CDR2 SYDVKM.

V is TRBV27 and J is TRBJ2-7; the match to TRBD2 covers 7 bases. V trimming: 10 bases; J trimming: 2 bases; junction bases outside the gene matches: 11. CDR1 and CDR2 (germline): MNHEY, SMNVEV (reference sequence). CDR3 length: 14 residues. The CDR3 region has the DNA TGTGCCACTAAGGGAGGGGTCAGGACCTACGAGCAGTACTTC. Translation gives CATKGGVRTYEQYF.

V is TRBV6-6 and J is TRBJ1-2, with D possibly being TRBD1 (5 bases). Trimming removed 0 bases from V and 8 bases from J, with 10 bases in between. The CDR3 loop spans 13 amino acids. Germline V gene data show CDR1 as MNHNY and CDR2 as SVGAGI (reference sequence). CDR3 protein: CASSYSQGYGYTF. DNA of the CDR3: TGTGCCAGCAGTTACTCTCAGGGCTACGGCTACACCTTC.

The V gene is TRBV19, the J gene TRBJ2-7; D perhaps matches TRBD1 (6 bases). Germline V lookup: CDR1 LNHDA, CDR2 SQIVND (reference sequence). This CDR3 region has 13 residues. Trimming pared 3 bases from V and 3 bases from J, leaving 9 bases between. The CDR3 loop is CASSISGDYEQYF. DNA of the CDR3: TGTGCCAGTAGTATCTCAGGGGACTACGAGCAGTACTTC.

The chain combines TRBV6-8 with TRBJ1-4; weak D call: TRBD1 (6 bases). The V gene's germline CDR1 is MNHGY and CDR2 SAAAGT. This CDR3 region has 20 residues. V dropped 3 bases and J dropped 1 base, with 24 bases sitting between them. The CDR3 loop reads CASSYIGTGSLYGTNEKLFF. As DNA, the CDR3 is TGTGCCAGCAGTTATATCGGAACAGGGAGTTTATACGGAACTAATGAAAAACTGTTTTTT.

V is TRBV15 and J is TRBJ1-1; the D is unclear. The V end lost 0 bases, the J end lost 8 bases, and 10 bases lay between the germline ends. Germline lookup yields CDR1 LNHNV and CDR2 YYDKDF (reference sequence). The CDR3 spans 13 residues. DNA for the CDR3: TGTGCCACCAGCAGAGATATGTCTTCGGAAGCTTTCTTT. Encoded protein: CATSRDMSSEAFF.

The V call is TRBV6-5, the J call TRBJ2-7; 8 bases align to TRBD2. The CDR3 is 15 amino acids. The germline gives CDR1 MNHEY, CDR2 SVGAGI. V was clipped by 8 bases and J by 2 bases; unmatched bases: 11. The chain's CDR3 is CASRIRLAGPYEQYF. The CDR3 DNA reads as TGTGCCAGCCGTATTAGGCTAGCGGGCCCCTACGAGCAGTACTTC.

The J gene is TRBJ2-3, the V gene TRBV7-2; D call uncertain. The CDR3 has 15 residues. V gave up 5 bases and J gave up 0 bases, with 12 bases separating them. CDR1 is SGHTA, CDR2 FQGNSA, per germline. The CDR3 bases are TGTGCCAGCAGCCCCCAAAGCGTGAGCACAGATACGCAGTATTTT. This encodes CASSPQSVSTDTQYF.

The chain couples TRBV10-3 to TRBJ1-1; 7 positions match TRBD1. With V trimmed by 6 bases and J by 1 base, 5 bases remained unmatched. The length of the CDR3 is 14 residues. CDR1 and CDR2 from the germline V gene are ENHRY and SYGVKD. The CDR3 loop is CAIRNGQENTEAFF. CDR3 coding DNA: TGTGCCATCAGAAACGGACAGGAGAACACTGAAGCTTTCTTT.

This sequence joins TRBV15 and TRBJ2-1, with 13 positions matching TRBD2. CDR3 length equals 17 residues. CDR1 is LNHNV, CDR2 YYDKDF, per germline (reference sequence). The junction had 9 bases not matched to a gene; V was cut back by 5 bases and J by 5 bases. The CDR3 here is CATSSYRTSGSHNEQFF. As DNA, the CDR3 is TGTGCCACCAGCTCGTATCGGACTAGCGGGAGCCACAATGAGCAGTTCTTC.

This clone was seen once. This chain joins TRBV27 and TRBJ2-7; TRBD2 matches 7 bases. Looked up from germline, CDR1 is MNHEY and CDR2 is SMNVEV (reference sequence). The V gene end was trimmed by 5 bases and the J gene end by 2 bases; junction bases not matched to a gene: 6. CDR3 size: 14 residues. The CDR3 reads CASSAGDGPYEQYF. CDR3 DNA sequence: TGTGCCAGCAGTGCGGGGGACGGTCCCTACGAGCAGTACTTC.

The rearrangement joins TRBV10-1 to TRBJ2-3, with unresolved D. This CDR3 has 14 amino acids. V was clipped by 2 bases and J by 4 bases, with 10 bases between them. CDR1 is WNHNN, CDR2 SYGVQD, per germline (reference sequence). As DNA, the CDR3 is TGCGCCAGCAGTGAGGGAGATGGCCCAGATACGCAGTATTTT. Translating it yields CASSEGDGPDTQYF.

This clone showed up just a few times. This chain joins TRBV7-9 and TRBJ2-5; TRBD2 matches at 7 bases. The CDR3 contains 14 residues. V trimming: 5 bases; J trimming: 5 bases; junction bases outside the gene matches: 8. CDR1 and CDR2 (germline): SEHNR, FQNEAQ (reference sequence). CDR3 amino acids: CASSPNSGRETQYF. The CDR3 DNA reads TGTGCCAGCAGCCCCAATAGCGGGCGGGAGACCCAGTACTTC.

The V gene is TRBV11-3, the J gene TRBJ2-2, with 11 bases identical to TRBD2. V gave up 1 base and J gave up 6 bases; unmatched junction bases: 1. The CDR3 is 15 residues long. From germline, CDR1 is SGHNT and CDR2 YENEEA. DNA for the CDR3: TGTGCCAGCAGCTTAGGACTAGCGGGATCCGGGGAGCTGTTTTTT. Translation: CASSLGLAGSGELFF.